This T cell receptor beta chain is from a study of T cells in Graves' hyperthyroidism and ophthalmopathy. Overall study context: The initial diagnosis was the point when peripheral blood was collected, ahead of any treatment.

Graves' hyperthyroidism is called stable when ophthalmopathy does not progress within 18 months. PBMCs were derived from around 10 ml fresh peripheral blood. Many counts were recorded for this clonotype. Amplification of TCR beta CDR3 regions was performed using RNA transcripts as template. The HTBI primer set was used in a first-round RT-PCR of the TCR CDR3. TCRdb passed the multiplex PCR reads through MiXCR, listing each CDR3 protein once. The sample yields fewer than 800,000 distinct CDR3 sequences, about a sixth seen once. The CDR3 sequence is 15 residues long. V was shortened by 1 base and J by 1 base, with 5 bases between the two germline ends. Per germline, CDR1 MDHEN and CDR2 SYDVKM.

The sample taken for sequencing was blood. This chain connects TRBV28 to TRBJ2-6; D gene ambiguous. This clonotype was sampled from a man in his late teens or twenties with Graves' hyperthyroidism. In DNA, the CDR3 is TGTGCCAGCAGTTTATTCGGGTCTGGGGCCAACGTCCTGACTTTC. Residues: CASSLFGSGANVLTF.